This T cell receptor (beta chain) emerged from a study of vaccination and CD4 T cells after COVID-19. The Oncomine TCR Beta short-read assay was applied to DNA of cultured CD4+ T cells. TCRdb reprocessed the PCR reads via MiXCR and lists one record per CDR3 protein. This sample yields under 8,500 distinct CDR3 sequences, of which approximately 45% are seen a single time; roughly two fifths belongs to the top ten. This CDR3 region has 13 residues. The germline gives CDR1 WNHNN, CDR2 SYGVQD (reference sequence). The V and J ends lost 6 bases and 6 bases, in that order; junction bases with no gene match: 6. Treatment of the sample: approximately 9-day PBMC culture with coronavirus spike peptide pools or control peptides (ViraFEST assay). From the unexposed donor, CD4+ T cells were collected ahead of the COVID-19 pandemic (2011-2018). Comment on this clonotype: Its antigen is still unknown.

The sample consisted of CD4+ T cells from blood, cultured in vitro. This clonotype was obtained from a human donor in good health. The chain couples TRBV10-1 to TRBJ1-1, with 8 positions matching TRBD1. CDR3 bases: TGCGCCAGCAGCCCGGACAGGGTTTCTGAAGCTTTCTTT. Amino acids: CASSPDRVSEAFF.